This T cell receptor (beta chain) is drawn from a study of shared clonotypes between healthy human individuals. This CDR3 is 17 amino acids long. V dropped 1 base and J dropped 0 bases, with 11 bases sitting between them. Germline V gives CDR1 SGHRS, CDR2 YFSETQ. Profiled with immunoSEQ multiplex PCR; TCRdb holds only in-frame clones, not every one. The data hold 2 million to 2.5 million clones, with about 90% observed a single time. This chain joins TRBV5-1 and TRBJ2-6; D is ambiguous. The clonotype was recovered from a man aged 18 to 30 in good health. Some clones in this sample may be carry-over from other donors' samples. The sequencing input was naive CD4+ T cells from PBMCs. Sample subset: CD45RA+ positively selected. CDR3 loop: CASSLSSASSGANVLTF. The CDR3 DNA follows: TGCGCCAGCAGCTTGTCCAGCGCCAGCTCTGGGGCCAACGTCCTGACTTTC.